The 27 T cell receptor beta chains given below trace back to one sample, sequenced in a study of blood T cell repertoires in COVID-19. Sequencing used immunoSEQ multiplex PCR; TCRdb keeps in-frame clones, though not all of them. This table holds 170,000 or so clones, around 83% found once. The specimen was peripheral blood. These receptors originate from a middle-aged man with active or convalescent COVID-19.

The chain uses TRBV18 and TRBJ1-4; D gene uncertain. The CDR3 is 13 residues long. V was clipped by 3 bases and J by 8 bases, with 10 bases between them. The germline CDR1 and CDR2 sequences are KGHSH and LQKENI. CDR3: CASSPSISEKLFF. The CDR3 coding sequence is TGTGCCAGCTCACCCTCGATAAGCGAAAAACTGTTTTTT.

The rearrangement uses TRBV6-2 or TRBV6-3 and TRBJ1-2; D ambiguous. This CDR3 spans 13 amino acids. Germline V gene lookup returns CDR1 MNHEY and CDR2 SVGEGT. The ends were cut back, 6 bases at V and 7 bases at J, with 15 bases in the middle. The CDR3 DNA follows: TGTGCCAGCAGCATTGACACCGGAGGTGGCTACACCTTC. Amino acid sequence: CASSIDTGGGYTF.

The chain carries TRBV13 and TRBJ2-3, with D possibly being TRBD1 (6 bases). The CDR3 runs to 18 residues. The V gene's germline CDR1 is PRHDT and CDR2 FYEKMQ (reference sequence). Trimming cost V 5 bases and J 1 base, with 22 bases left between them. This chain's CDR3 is CASSPRFGRAGGTDTQYF. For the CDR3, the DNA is TGTGCCAGCAGCCCGCGATTTGGTAGGGCAGGGGGCACAGATACGCAGTATTTT. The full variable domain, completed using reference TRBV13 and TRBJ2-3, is AAGVIQSPRHLIKEKRETATLKCYPIPRHDTVYWYQQGPGQDPQFLISFYEKMQSDKGSIPDRFSAQQFSDYHSELNMSSLELGDSALYFCASSPRFGRAGGTDTQYFGPGTRLTVL.

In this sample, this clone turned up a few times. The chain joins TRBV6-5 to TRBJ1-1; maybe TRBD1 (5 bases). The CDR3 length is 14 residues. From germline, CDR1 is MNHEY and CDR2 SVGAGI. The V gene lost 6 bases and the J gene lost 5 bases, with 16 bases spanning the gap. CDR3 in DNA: TGTGCCAGCAGGGACACTGGGGTCTCTACTGAAGCTTTCTTT. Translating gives CASRDTGVSTEAFF.

The CDR3: CASSSRGLAGYYEQYF. CDR3 in DNA: TGTGCCAGTAGTAGCCGCGGACTAGCGGGTTACTACGAGCAGTACTTC. The V gene is TRBV19, the J gene TRBJ2-7; 11 bases line up with TRBD2. V gave up 4 bases and J gave up 3 bases; unmatched junction bases: 8. CDR1 is LNHDA and CDR2 is SQIVND in the germline V gene (reference sequence). The CDR3 contains 16 residues.

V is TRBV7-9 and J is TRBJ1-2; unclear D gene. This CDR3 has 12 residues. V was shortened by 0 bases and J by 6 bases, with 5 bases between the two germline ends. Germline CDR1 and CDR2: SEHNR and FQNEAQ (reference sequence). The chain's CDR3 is CASSLARDGYTF. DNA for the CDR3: TGTGCCAGCAGCTTAGCGAGGGATGGCTACACCTTC.

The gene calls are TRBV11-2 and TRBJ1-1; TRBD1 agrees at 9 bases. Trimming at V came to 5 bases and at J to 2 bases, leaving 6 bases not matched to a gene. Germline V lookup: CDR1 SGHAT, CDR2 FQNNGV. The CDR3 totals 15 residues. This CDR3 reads CASSLRTGVNTEAFF. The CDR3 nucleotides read TGTGCCAGCAGCCTAAGGACAGGGGTAAACACTGAAGCTTTCTTT. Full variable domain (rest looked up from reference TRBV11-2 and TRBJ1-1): EAGVAQSPRYKIIEKRQSVAFWCNPISGHATLYWYQQILGQGPKLLIQFQNNGVVDDSQLPKDRFSAERLKGVDSTLKIQPAKLEDSAVYLCASSLRTGVNTEAFFGQGTRLTVV.

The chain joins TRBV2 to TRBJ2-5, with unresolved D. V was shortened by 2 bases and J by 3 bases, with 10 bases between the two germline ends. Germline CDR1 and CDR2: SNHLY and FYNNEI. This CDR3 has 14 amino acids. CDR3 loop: CASSEWWQEETQYF. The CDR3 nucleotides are TGTGCCAGCAGTGAATGGTGGCAGGAAGAGACCCAGTACTTC.

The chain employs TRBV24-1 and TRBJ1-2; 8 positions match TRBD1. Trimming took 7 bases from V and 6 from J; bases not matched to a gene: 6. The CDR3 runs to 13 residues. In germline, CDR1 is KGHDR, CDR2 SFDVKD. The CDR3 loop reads CATSLQGGHGYTF. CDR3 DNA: TGTGCCACCAGCCTACAGGGGGGTCATGGCTACACCTTC.

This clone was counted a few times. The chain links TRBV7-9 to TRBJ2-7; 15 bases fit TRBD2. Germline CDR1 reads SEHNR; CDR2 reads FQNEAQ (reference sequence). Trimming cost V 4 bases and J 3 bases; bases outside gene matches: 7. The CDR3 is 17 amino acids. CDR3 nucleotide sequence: TGTGCCAGCAGCTCACGGACTAGCGGGGGGGTAGGCTACGAGCAGTACTTC. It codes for CASSSRTSGGVGYEQYF.

The CDR3 region is CASKGNTESYEQYF. The CDR3 region has the DNA TGTGCCAGCAAGGGGAACACTGAGTCCTACGAGCAGTACTTC. This sequence joins TRBV2 and TRBJ2-7; D perhaps matches TRBD1 (5 bases). Between the trimmed V and J ends, which lost 7 bases and 1 base, there was a span of 14 bases. CDR1 and CDR2 (germline): SNHLY, FYNNEI. The CDR3 is made up of 14 amino acids.

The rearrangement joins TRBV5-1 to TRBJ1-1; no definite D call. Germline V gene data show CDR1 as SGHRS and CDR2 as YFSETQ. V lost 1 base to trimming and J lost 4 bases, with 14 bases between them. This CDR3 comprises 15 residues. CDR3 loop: CASSLTSGFATEAFF. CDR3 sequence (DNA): TGCGCCAGCAGCTTGACCTCAGGCTTTGCCACTGAAGCTTTCTTT.

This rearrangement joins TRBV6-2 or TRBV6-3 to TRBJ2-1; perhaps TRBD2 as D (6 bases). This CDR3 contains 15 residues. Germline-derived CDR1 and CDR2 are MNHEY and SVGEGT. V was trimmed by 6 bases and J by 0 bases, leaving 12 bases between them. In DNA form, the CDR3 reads TGTGCCAGCAGCTCGTCCGGGGGCTCCTACAATGAGCAGTTCTTC. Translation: CASSSSGGSYNEQFF.

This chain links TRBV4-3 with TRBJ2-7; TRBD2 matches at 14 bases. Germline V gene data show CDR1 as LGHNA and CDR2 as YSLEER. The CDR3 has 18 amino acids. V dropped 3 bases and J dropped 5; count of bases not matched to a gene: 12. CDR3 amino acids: CASSHGLAGGFFPDEQYF. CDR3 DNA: TGCGCCAGCAGCCATGGACTAGCGGGAGGTTTTTTCCCCGACGAGCAGTACTTC.

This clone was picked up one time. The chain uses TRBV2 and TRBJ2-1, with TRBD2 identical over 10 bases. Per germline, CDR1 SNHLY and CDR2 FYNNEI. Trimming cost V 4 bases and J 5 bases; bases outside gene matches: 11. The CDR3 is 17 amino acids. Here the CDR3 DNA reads TGTGCCAGCAGTGGTCCGGAAGGACTAGCGGCTAACAATGAGCAGTTCTTC. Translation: CASSGPEGLAANNEQFF.

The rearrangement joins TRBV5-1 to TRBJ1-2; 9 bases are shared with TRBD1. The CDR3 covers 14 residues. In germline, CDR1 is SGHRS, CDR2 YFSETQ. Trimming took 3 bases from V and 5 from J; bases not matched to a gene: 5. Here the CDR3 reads CASSSGQGIYGYTF. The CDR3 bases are TGCGCCAGCAGCTCGGGACAGGGAATTTATGGCTACACCTTC.

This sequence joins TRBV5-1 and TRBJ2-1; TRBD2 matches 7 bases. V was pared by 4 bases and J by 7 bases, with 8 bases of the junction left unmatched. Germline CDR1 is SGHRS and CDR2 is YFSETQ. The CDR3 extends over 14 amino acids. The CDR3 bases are TGCGCCAGCAGCATTCGGGGGGAACAGAATGAGCAGTTCTTC. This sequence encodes CASSIRGEQNEQFF.

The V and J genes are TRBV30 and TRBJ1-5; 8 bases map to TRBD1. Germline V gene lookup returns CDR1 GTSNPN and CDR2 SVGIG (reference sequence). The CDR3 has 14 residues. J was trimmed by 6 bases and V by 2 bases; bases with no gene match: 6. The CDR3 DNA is TGTGCCTGGAGTTTCCAGGGGGCGGGTCAGCCCCAGCATTTT. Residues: CAWSFQGAGQPQHF.

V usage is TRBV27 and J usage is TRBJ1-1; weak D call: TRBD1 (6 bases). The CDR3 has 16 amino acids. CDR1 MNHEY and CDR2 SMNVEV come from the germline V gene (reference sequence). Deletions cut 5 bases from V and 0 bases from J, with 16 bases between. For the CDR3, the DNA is TGTGCCAGCAGTCCACTACAGGGCGCTATGAACACTGAAGCTTTCTTT. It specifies CASSPLQGAMNTEAFF.

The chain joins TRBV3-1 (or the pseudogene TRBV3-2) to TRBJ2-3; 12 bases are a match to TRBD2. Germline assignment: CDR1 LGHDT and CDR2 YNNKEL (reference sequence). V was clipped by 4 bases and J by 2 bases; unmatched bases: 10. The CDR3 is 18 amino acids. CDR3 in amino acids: CASSPSRGLAGLTDTQYF. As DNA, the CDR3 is TGTGCCAGCAGCCCTAGCAGAGGACTAGCGGGACTCACAGATACGCAGTATTTT.

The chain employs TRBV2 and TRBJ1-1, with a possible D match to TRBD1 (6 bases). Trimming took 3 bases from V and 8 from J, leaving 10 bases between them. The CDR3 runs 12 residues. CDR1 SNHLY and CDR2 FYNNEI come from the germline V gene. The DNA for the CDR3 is TGTGCCAGCAGTGAGAGGACAGTCGAAGCTTTCTTT. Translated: CASSERTVEAFF.

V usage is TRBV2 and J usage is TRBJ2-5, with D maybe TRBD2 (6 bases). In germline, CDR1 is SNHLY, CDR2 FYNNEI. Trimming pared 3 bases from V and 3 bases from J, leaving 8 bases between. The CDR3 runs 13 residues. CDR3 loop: CASSEEGEETQYF. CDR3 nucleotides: TGTGCCAGCAGTGAGGAGGGTGAAGAGACCCAGTACTTC. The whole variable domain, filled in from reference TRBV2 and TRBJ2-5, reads EPEVTQTPSHQVTQMGQEVILRCVPISNHLYFYWYRQILGQKVEFLVSFYNNEISEKSEIFDDQFSVERPDGSNFTLKIRSTKLEDSAMYFCASSEEGEETQYFGPGTRLLVL.

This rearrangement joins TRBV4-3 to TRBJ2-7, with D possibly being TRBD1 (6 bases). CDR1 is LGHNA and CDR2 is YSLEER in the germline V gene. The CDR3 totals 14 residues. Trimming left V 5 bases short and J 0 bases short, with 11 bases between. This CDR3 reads CASSERGYSYEQYF. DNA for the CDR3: TGCGCCAGCAGCGAGAGGGGGTACTCCTACGAGCAGTACTTC.

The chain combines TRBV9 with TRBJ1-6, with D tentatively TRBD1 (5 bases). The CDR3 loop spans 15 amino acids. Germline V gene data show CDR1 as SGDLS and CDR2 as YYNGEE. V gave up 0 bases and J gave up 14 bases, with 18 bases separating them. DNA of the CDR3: TGTGCCAGCAGCGTAGCTTCTAGCCCCCGGGACTCCCTCCACTTT. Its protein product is CASSVASSPRDSLHF.

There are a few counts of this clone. For the CDR3, the DNA is TGTGCCAGCAGTTACGGGAGAACACCCCAGAACACTGAAGCTTTCTTT. It translates to CASSYGRTPQNTEAFF. This chain uses TRBV6-5 with TRBJ1-1; D not resolved. This CDR3 is built from 16 residues. The V end lost 2 bases, the J end lost 1 base, and 14 bases lay between the germline ends. Per germline, CDR1 MNHEY and CDR2 SVGAGI.

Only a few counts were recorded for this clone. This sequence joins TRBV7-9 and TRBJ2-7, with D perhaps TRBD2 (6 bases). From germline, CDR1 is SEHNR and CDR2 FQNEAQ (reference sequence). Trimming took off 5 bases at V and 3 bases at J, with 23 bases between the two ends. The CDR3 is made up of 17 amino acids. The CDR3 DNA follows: TGTGCCAGCAGCCCGGTGGGACTGGGGATATCTGACTACGAGCAGTACTTC. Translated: CASSPVGLGISDYEQYF.

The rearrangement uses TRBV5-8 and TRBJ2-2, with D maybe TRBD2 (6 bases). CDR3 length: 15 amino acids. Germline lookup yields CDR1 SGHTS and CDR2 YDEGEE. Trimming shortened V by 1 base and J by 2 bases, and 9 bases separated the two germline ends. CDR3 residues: CASSLLGGNTGELFF. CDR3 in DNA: TGTGCCAGCAGCTTGCTGGGGGGTAACACCGGGGAGCTGTTTTTT.